This T cell receptor beta chain emerged from a study of blood T cell repertoires in COVID-19. Across the study: Specimens from acute and convalescent COVID-19 originated in the United States, Italy and Spain. In each case, the material was cDNA or gDNA derived from T cells, B-cell-depleted T cells, or PBMCs.

Source study methods: Nucleated cell counts were estimated from reference gene primer amplification. Sequenced by immunoSEQ multiplex PCR; TCRdb stores in-frame clones only, minus some. Clonal size and the V and J genes are those of that table, whereas D and trimming came from the DNA. This table has under 200,000 clones, over 80% appearing once. With V trimmed by 5 bases and J by 0 bases, 10 bases remained unmatched. Germline lookup yields CDR1 LNHDA and CDR2 SQIVND (reference sequence). This CDR3 is 18 amino acids long. The TCR originated in a woman aged 60-70 years with acute or convalescent COVID-19. V gene TRBV19 combines with J gene TRBJ1-5, with 10 bases matching TRBD1. Material: peripheral blood. The CDR3 reads CASSPETGGGYSNQPQHF. In nucleotides, the CDR3 is TGTGCCAGTAGTCCCGAGACAGGGGGCGGCTATAGCAATCAGCCCCAGCATTTT.